This paragraph covers one T cell receptor (beta chain) sequence. Its antigen is as yet unknown. This specimen belongs to a study of T cell responses to AZD1222 COVID-19 vaccine. Study outcomes and limitations: Dominant at 160-218 and 743-854, vaccine-associated CD4 TCRs also spanned spike.

The CDR3 spans 14 residues. Trimming left V 1 base short and J 2 bases short, with 6 bases between. The germline V gene encodes CDR1 SEHNR and CDR2 FQNEAQ (reference sequence). The repertoire was sequenced with immunoSEQ multiplex PCR; TCRdb's copy has only in-frame clones and lacks some. Of approximately 160,000 clones in the sample, about 87% are singletons; the top ten hold more than 2%. The sequenced sample was peripheral blood, obtained on day 0 of AZD1222 vaccination. The TCR comes from an adult in good health. The chain combines TRBV7-9 with TRBJ1-3; D is possibly TRBD1 (6 bases). Here the CDR3 DNA reads TGTGCCAGCAGCTTAGGACAGGCTGGAAACACCATATATTTT. As protein: CASSLGQAGNTIYF. Full variable domain (outside the CDR3, taken from reference TRBV7-9 and TRBJ1-3): DTGVSQNPRHKITKRGQNVTFRCDPISEHNRLYWYRQTLGQGPEFLTYFQNEAQLEKSRLLSDRFSAERPKGSFSTLEIQRTEQGDSAMYLCASSLGQAGNTIYFGEGSWLTVV.